This TCR beta chain was sequenced in a study of cytomegalovirus exposure and HLA in healthy donors. Trimming removed 6 bases at V and 2 bases at J, with 7 bases between. CDR3 length equals 12 residues. Germline V gene data show CDR1 as MDHEN and CDR2 as SYDVKM. Primers for the PCR totalled 60 Vbeta and 13 Jbeta. Only in-frame clones appear in the TCRdb table, and some are missing; sequencing was by immunoSEQ multiplex PCR. The sample lists about 160,000 clones; 68% were seen once. This receptor was obtained from a man over 45 in good health and CMV-seronegative. The sample consisted of PBMCs. The rearrangement joins TRBV28 to TRBJ1-1; D gene ambiguous. The CDR3 DNA is TGTGCCAGCAGCCTAACCAACACTGAAGCTTTCTTT. Its protein is CASSLTNTEAFF.